These T cell receptor beta chains were read from a single sample in a study of long-term antiretroviral therapy in people with HIV. Clones were sequenced by immunoSEQ multiplex PCR, and TCRdb holds only the in-frame ones, with some missing. The table shows 12,000 or so clones, with 70% to 75% occurring only once. Sample: unsorted PBMCs, taken less than 3.3 years before starting antiretroviral therapy. All receptors derive from a man aged 40-55 years with HIV. Both conserved end residues are part of each CDR3. The D gene is left open where the match is weak. Size values are once, few and many counts, or a class for expanded clones, and some rows have none.

>TRBJ2-5|NA|TRBV10-3|13|TRBD2
CAISGLVGGTQYF
TGTGCCATCAGCGGACTAGTGGGTGGGACCCAGTACTTC
>TRBJ1-5|medium-sized|TRBV6-6|13|NA
CASSYPGSQPQHF
TGTGCCAGCAGTTACCCCGGCTCCCAGCCCCAGCATTTT
>TRBJ2-7|NA|TRBV11-2|15|NA
CASSLERDRHYEQYF
TGTGCCAGCAGTCTCGAGCGGGACAGACATTACGAGCAGTACTTC
>TRBJ2-7|NA|TRBV4-2|16|TRBD2
CASSQDLSSGRYEQYF
TGTGCCAGCAGCCAAGATTTGTCTAGCGGGAGGTACGAGCAGTACTTC
>TRBJ1-5|large|TRBV28|18|TRBD1
CASSFRAVTGGGSQPQHF
TGTGCCAGCAGTTTCCGCGCCGTGACAGGGGGTGGTAGTCAGCCCCAGCATTTT
>TRBJ2-2|few|TRBV4-3|13|TRBD1
CASRDRAAGELFF
TGCGCCAGTCGGGACAGGGCCGCCGGGGAGCTGTTTTTT
>TRBJ2-1|NA|TRBV5-5|11|NA
CASRFAYEQFF
TGTGCCAGCAGATTTGCTTATGAGCAGTTCTTC
>TRBJ2-3|NA|TRBV19|15|NA
CASRGYSGVTDTQYF
TGTGCCAGCCGAGGATATTCTGGGGTCACAGATACGCAGTATTTT
>TRBJ2-7|NA|TRBV11-1|13|NA
CASSRMQAYEQYF
TGTGCCAGCAGCCGGATGCAGGCCTACGAGCAGTACTTC
>TRBJ2-1|NA|TRBV6-6|15|NA
CASSARSVGSYEQFF
TGTGCCAGCAGTGCCCGCTCGGTAGGCTCATATGAGCAGTTCTTC
>TRBJ2-5|medium-sized|TRBV7-9|14|NA
CASSWQVGEETQYF
TGTGCCAGCAGCTGGCAGGTTGGAGAAGAGACCCAGTACTTC
>TRBJ2-7|NA|TRBV14|14|NA
CASSPLTASYEQYF
TGTGCCAGCAGCCCACTGACAGCCTCCTACGAGCAGTACTTC
>TRBJ2-7|NA|TRBV7-2|15|TRBD1
CASSSLQGALYEQYF
TGTGCCAGCAGCTCACTACAGGGGGCTTTGTACGAGCAGTACTTC
>TRBJ1-2|NA|TRBV28|17|TRBD1
CASSLVNRGVLGYGYTF
TGTGCCAGCAGTTTAGTAAACAGGGGCGTTCTCGGCTATGGCTACACCTTC
>TRBJ1-5|NA|TRBV6-9|13|TRBD1
CASSYGQDRPQHF
TGTGCCAGCAGTTACGGACAGGATCGCCCCCAGCATTTT
>TRBJ1-2|NA|TRBV7-9|14|NA
CASSPNRVGYGYTF
TGTGCCAGCAGCCCTAACCGGGTAGGCTATGGCTACACCTTC
>TRBJ2-5|NA|TRBV29-1|16|TRBD1
CSVESSSGTGGETQYF
TGCAGCGTTGAGAGTAGTTCCGGGACAGGGGGAGAGACCCAGTACTTC
>TRBJ2-7|NA|TRBV6-5|15|NA
CASRLPRAGADEQYF
TGTGCCAGCAGACTACCGAGGGCGGGCGCCGACGAGCAGTACTTC
>TRBJ2-7|few|TRBV6-5|14|NA
CASSEEGSYYEQYF
TGTGCCAGCAGTGAAGAGGGGTCCTACTACGAGCAGTACTTC
>TRBJ1-3|NA|TRBV7-8|17|TRBD1
CASSEFRDRVSGNTIYF
TGTGCCAGCAGCGAATTCCGGGACAGGGTATCCGGAAACACCATATATTTT
>TRBJ1-1|few|TRBV19|15|NA
CASSIWVRGRTEAFF
TGTGCCAGTAGTATTTGGGTCAGGGGAAGGACTGAAGCTTTCTTT
>TRBJ1-4|NA|TRBV27|15|NA
CASRSPGVGNEKLFF
TGTGCCAGCCGCAGCCCAGGGGTAGGGAATGAAAAACTGTTTTTT
>TRBJ2-1|NA|TRBV30|14|NA
CAWKLGAGYNEQFF
TGTGCCTGGAAATTGGGGGCAGGTTACAATGAGCAGTTCTTC
>TRBJ2-1|few|TRBV4-2|19|NA
CASSQDSGLAGTMYNEQFF
TGTGCCAGCAGCCAAGATAGTGGTCTTGCGGGTACAATGTACAATGAGCAGTTCTTC
>TRBJ2-5|NA|TRBV7-9|16|TRBD2
CASSRSTSPYQETQYF
TGTGCCAGCAGCCGTTCGACTAGCCCGTACCAAGAGACCCAGTACTTC
>TRBJ1-3|NA|TRBV6-5|11|NA
CASSEKNTIYF
TGTGCCAGCTCTGAGAAGAACACCATATATTTT
>TRBJ2-3|medium-sized|TRBV5-1|16|TRBD2
CASSLEGLLSTDTQYF
TGCGCCAGCAGCTTGGAGGGACTACTAAGCACAGATACGCAGTATTTT